This T cell receptor beta chain is from a study of monozygotic twins with inflammatory bowel disease. Study conclusions and caveats: Researchers reported no repertoire similarity difference between concordant and discordant twins, possibly from limited power. Using the inverse Simpson index, IBD patients had lower TCRbeta diversity than healthy co-twins.

Concerning this clonotype itself: Its antigen is as yet unknown.

Input per TCR library consisted of 3500 ng of total RNA. Two rounds of nested PCR, of about 16 and 10 cycles, were run on TCRalpha and TCRbeta cDNA. TCRdb reworked the 5' RACE reads into one entry per CDR3 protein, no DNA. This sample lists over 200,000 distinct CDR3 sequences; its ten largest clones have less than 2%. CDR3 size: 12 residues. Germline CDR1 reads SGHDT; CDR2 reads YYEEEE. The sequence was collected from a human donor with ulcerative colitis or Crohn's disease, or a healthy co-twin of an affected twin (not recorded which). The rearrangement uses TRBV5-6 and TRBJ2-7. The sequencing input was blood. CDR3 region: CASSWGSYEQYF.